This is a list of T cell receptor beta chains from one sample in a study of identifying expanded T cells in peripheral blood. Only in-frame clones appear in the TCRdb table, and some are missing; sequencing was by immunoSEQ multiplex PCR. The sample consists of approximately 100,000 clones, 88% of them appearing once. Sample: blood. All receptors come from a person between 18 and 69 years old in good health. Both conserved end residues are part of each CDR3. The D gene is left open where the match is weak. Clone sizes are given selectively: once, few, many, or a class where the clone is expanded.

clone size	J gene	D gene	V gene	CDR3 protein	CDR3 DNA
NA	TRBJ1-4	NA	TRBV16	CASSQWRGEGEKLFF	TGTGCCAGCAGCCAATGGCGGGGCGAAGGTGAAAAACTGTTTTTT
NA	TRBJ2-7	TRBD2	TRBV4-2	CASSQTFLAGGAYEQYF	TGTGCCAGCAGCCAAACTTTCCTAGCGGGGGGAGCCTACGAGCAGTACTTC
NA	TRBJ2-7	TRBD1	TRBV6-4	CASSTGTGSSYEQYF	TGTGCCAGCAGCACCGGGACAGGGAGTTCCTACGAGCAGTACTTC
NA	TRBJ2-2	NA	TRBV5-1	CASSPPTTGELFF	TGCGCCAGCAGCCCCCCTACCACCGGGGAGCTGTTTTTT
once	TRBJ2-5	NA	TRBV6-6	CASNLYWVIHF	TGTGCCAGCAACCTTTACTGGGTCATTCACTTC
NA	TRBJ2-1	TRBD2	TRBV6-5	CASSRSGGGGGEQFF	TGTGCCAGCAGTCGTAGCGGGGGGGGCGGTGGTGAGCAGTTCTTC
NA	TRBJ1-1	NA	TRBV6-5	CASSPRPSNTEAFF	TGTGCCAGCAGCCCCCGCCCTTCGAACACTGAAGCTTTCTTT
once	TRBJ2-3	TRBD2	TRBV4-2	CASSQDWASGDNTQYF	TGTGCCAGCAGCCAAGATTGGGCTAGCGGGGATAATACGCAGTATTTT
NA	TRBJ2-5	TRBD1	TRBV6-6	CASSRQGWGMETQYF	TGTGCCAGCAGTCGACAGGGATGGGGCATGGAGACCCAGTACTTC
once	TRBJ1-5	NA	TRBV28	CASSTTGGQPQHF	TGTGCCAGCAGTACGACTGGGGGCCAGCCCCAGCATTTT
NA	TRBJ2-1	NA	TRBV28	CASSLTKINEQFF	TGTGCCAGCAGTTTAACGAAGATAAATGAGCAGTTCTTC
once	TRBJ1-5	NA	TRBV27	CASSFSGSPWSNQPQHF	TGTGCCAGCAGTTTCTCCGGCTCCCCATGGAGCAATCAGCCCCAGCATTTT
NA	TRBJ2-3	NA	TRBV7-9	CAYPSRGGIPRTDTQYF	TGTGCCTACCCCAGTAGGGGGGGAATCCCCCGCACAGATACGCAGTATTTT
few	TRBJ2-5	TRBD2	TRBV11-1	CASRRGGEETQYF	TGTGCCAGCAGACGCGGGGGGGAAGAGACCCAGTACTTC
NA	TRBJ1-6	NA	TRBV30	CAWSDRGANSPLHF	TGTGCCTGGAGTGACCGGGGCGCTAATTCACCCCTCCACTTT
NA	TRBJ2-2	TRBD2	TRBV4-2	CASSQRVTSGGNTGELFF	TGTGCCAGCAGCCAGCGGGTCACTAGCGGGGGTAACACCGGGGAGCTGTTTTTT
once	TRBJ1-1	TRBD1	TRBV9	CASSPTGTENTEAFF	TGTGCCAGCAGCCCCACTGGGACAGAAAACACTGAAGCTTTCTTT
NA	TRBJ2-7	NA	TRBV10-1	CASSEGGRSYEQYF	TGCGCCAGCAGTGAGGGGGGCAGGTCCTACGAGCAGTACTTC
NA	TRBJ2-5	NA	TRBV9	CASSPPTGGPLQETQYF	TGTGCCAGCAGCCCACCGACTGGCGGGCCTCTCCAAGAGACCCAGTACTTC
NA	TRBJ2-1	TRBD2	TRBV11-2	CASSLVLAAIGNEQFF	TGTGCCAGCAGCTTGGTTCTAGCGGCCATAGGGAATGAGCAGTTCTTC
NA	TRBJ1-2	NA	TRBV2	CASRPGPSEIGYTF	TGTGCCAGCAGACCCGGACCATCCGAAATAGGCTACACCTTC
NA	TRBJ2-2	NA	TRBV4-1	CATSAGHTGELFF	TGCGCCACATCTGCAGGGCACACCGGGGAGCTGTTTTTT
NA	TRBJ2-5	NA	TRBV11-3	CASSLGSWGLAEQETQYF	TGTGCCAGCAGCTTAGGGAGTTGGGGGCTAGCGGAACAAGAGACCCAGTACTTC
NA	TRBJ1-4	NA	TRBV18	CASSPGLGNEKLFF	TGTGCCAGCTCACCAGGGTTGGGTAATGAAAAACTGTTTTTT
few	TRBJ1-6	NA	TRBV4-2	CASSPEEGGGGPLHF	TGTGCCAGCAGCCCGGAGGAGGGGGGTGGTGGACCCCTCCACTTT
once	TRBJ2-3	TRBD2	TRBV6-1	CASSALAGGTDTQYF	TGTGCCAGCAGTGCGCTAGCGGGCGGCACAGATACACAGTATTTT
NA	TRBJ2-1	TRBD1	TRBV5-1	CASSRTGGSDEQFF	TGCGCCAGCAGCCGGACAGGGGGCAGCGATGAGCAGTTCTTC
NA	TRBJ2-7	NA	TRBV28	CASSLWIGVEQYF	TGTGCCAGCAGTTTATGGATAGGGGTCGAGCAGTACTTC
NA	TRBJ1-1	NA	TRBV4-2	CASSQEEGFNTEAFF	TGTGCCAGCAGCCAAGAGGAGGGGTTTAACACTGAAGCTTTCTTT
once	TRBJ2-3	TRBD2	TRBV7-6	CASSPLGGGYTDTQYF	TGTGCCAGCAGCCCTCTCGGCGGGGGATACACAGATACGCAGTATTTT
once	TRBJ2-3	TRBD1	TRBV5-1	CASSLVGGAMNTQYF	TGCGCCAGCAGCTTAGTAGGGGGCGCCATGAATACGCAGTATTTT
few	TRBJ1-5	NA	TRBV7-9	CASQLGGDQPQHF	TGTGCCAGCCAATTAGGAGGAGACCAGCCCCAGCATTTT
NA	TRBJ1-2	TRBD1	TRBV5-1	CASSRSSGTGFNYGYTF	TGCGCCAGCAGCCGATCATCGGGGACAGGGTTTAACTATGGCTACACCTTC
NA	TRBJ2-5	NA	TRBV6-5	CAGHGTQYF	TGTGCCGGGCATGGGACCCAGTACTTC
NA	TRBJ1-2	NA	TRBV7-2	CASSLVGGIYGYTF	TGTGCCAGCAGCTTAGTGGGTGGAATCTATGGCTACACCTTC
NA	TRBJ1-1	TRBD1	TRBV5-5	CASSYQGAGTEAFF	TGTGCCAGCAGTTACCAGGGGGCTGGGACTGAAGCTTTCTTT
NA	TRBJ2-1	NA	TRBV7-8	CASSFGYARGGYEQFF	TGTGCCAGCAGCTTCGGCTATGCCCGTGGGGGGTATGAGCAGTTCTTC
NA	TRBJ2-7	TRBD1	TRBV28	CAIHTGTGVLKQYF	TGTGCCATACATACCGGGACAGGGGTGCTCAAGCAGTACTTC
NA	TRBJ2-7	NA	TRBV29-1	CSVSSGAYEQYF	TGCAGCGTGAGCTCAGGAGCCTACGAGCAGTACTTC
NA	TRBJ1-2	NA	TRBV9	CASSGTGDYGYTF	TGTGCCAGCAGCGGGACGGGCGACTATGGCTACACCTTC
NA	TRBJ1-1	NA	TRBV7-2	CASSPTGPNTEAFF	TGTGCCAGCAGCCCTACAGGGCCGAACACTGAAGCTTTCTTT
NA	TRBJ2-7	NA	TRBV28	CASSSAGGESYEQYF	TGTGCCAGCAGTTCCGCGGGTGGGGAGTCCTACGAGCAGTACTTC
NA	TRBJ2-5	NA	TRBV7-9	CASSPPGAEETQYF	TGTGCCAGCAGCCCCCCGGGAGCCGAAGAGACCCAGTACTTC
NA	TRBJ1-6	NA	TRBV14	CASSPGLDNSPLHF	TGTGCCAGCAGCCCGGGGTTAGATAATTCACCCCTCCACTTT
NA	TRBJ2-1	TRBD2	TRBV5-6	CASSGTSVYNEQFF	TGTGCCAGCAGCGGGACTAGCGTGTACAATGAGCAGTTCTTC
NA	TRBJ2-7	TRBD1	TRBV29-1	CSVAWGQYEQYF	TGCAGCGTGGCATGGGGACAGTACGAGCAGTACTTC
NA	TRBJ2-7	NA	TRBV9	CASSVGGGSDEQYF	TGTGCCAGCAGCGTAGGGGGCGGGTCAGACGAGCAGTACTTC
NA	TRBJ1-4	NA	TRBV7-9	CASSLPGQSEKLFF	TGTGCCAGCAGCTTACCAGGACAGTCTGAAAAACTGTTTTTT
NA	TRBJ1-1	NA	TRBV7-9	CASSFANTEAFF	TGTGCCAGCAGCTTTGCGAACACCGAAGCTTTCTTT
NA	TRBJ1-1	TRBD1	TRBV2	CASSVARGPPTEAFF	TGTGCCAGCAGTGTTGCGAGGGGGCCACCCACTGAAGCTTTCTTT
NA	TRBJ2-5	NA	TRBV7-9	CASSYKKTQYF	TGTGCCAGCAGCTACAAAAAGACCCAGTACTTC
NA	TRBJ2-5	TRBD2	TRBV7-2	CASRPGTSWQETQYF	TGTGCCAGCAGACCCGGGACTAGCTGGCAAGAGACCCAGTACTTC
NA	TRBJ1-5	TRBD1	TRBV7-2	CASSSQGGKDQPQHF	TGTGCCAGCAGTTCGCAGGGGGGTAAGGATCAGCCCCAGCATTTT